The clone carrying this T cell receptor (beta chain) occurred a few times. This sample was taken from a study of molecular identifiers for immune sequencing clone quantification. The germline CDR1 and CDR2 sequences are MNHNY and SVGAGI (reference sequence). Trimming cost V 2 bases and J 0 bases, with 13 bases left between them. The CDR3 has 16 amino acids. TCRdb re-called the PCR reads with MiXCR, one entry per CDR3 protein. The sample has 490,000 or so distinct CDR3 sequences, about a quarter seen once. The sample consisted of naive CD8+ T cells from blood, with Jurkat cell RNA spiked in. Subset described: FACS-sorted CD8+CD4-CCR7+CD45RA+ naive T cells. V usage is TRBV6-6 and J usage is TRBJ1-1; D perhaps matches TRBD1 (6 bases). The sequence was obtained from a human donor in good health. Some libraries in this study had Jurkat cell RNA spiked in. Here the CDR3 reads CASSYAAGELNTEAFF. In DNA form, the CDR3 reads TGTGCCAGCAGTTACGCGGCAGGGGAGTTGAACACTGAAGCTTTCTTT.